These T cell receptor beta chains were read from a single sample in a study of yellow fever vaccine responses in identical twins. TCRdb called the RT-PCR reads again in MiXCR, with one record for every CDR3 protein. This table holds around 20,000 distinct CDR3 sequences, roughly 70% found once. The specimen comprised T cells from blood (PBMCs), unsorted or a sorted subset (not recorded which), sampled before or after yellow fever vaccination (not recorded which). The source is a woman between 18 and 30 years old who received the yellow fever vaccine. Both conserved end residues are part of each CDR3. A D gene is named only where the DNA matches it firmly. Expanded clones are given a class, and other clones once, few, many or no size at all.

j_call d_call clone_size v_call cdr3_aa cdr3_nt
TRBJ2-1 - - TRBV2 CASSESGHKQFF TGTGCCAGCAGTGAATCGGGGCACAAGCAGTTCTTC
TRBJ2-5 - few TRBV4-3 CASSQALWETQYF TGCGCCAGCAGCCAAGCCCTTTGGGAGACCCAGTACTTC
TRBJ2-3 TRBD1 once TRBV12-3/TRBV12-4 CASSLEGATDTQYF TGTGCCAGCAGTTTAGAGGGGGCCACAGATACGCAGTATTTT
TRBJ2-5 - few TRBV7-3 CASSSGVRETQYF TGTGCCAGCAGCTCAGGAGTCAGAGAGACCCAGTACTTC
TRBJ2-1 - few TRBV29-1 CSVVRQLAYNEQFF TGCAGCGTTGTACGCCAGCTGGCCTACAATGAGCAGTTCTTC
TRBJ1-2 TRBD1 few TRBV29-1 CSVGGQGVDGYTF TGCAGCGTTGGCGGACAGGGGGTTGATGGCTACACCTTC
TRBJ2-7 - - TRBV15 CATSRDLLSGMNEQYF TGTGCCACCAGCAGAGATTTGTTGAGCGGTATGAACGAGCAGTACTTC
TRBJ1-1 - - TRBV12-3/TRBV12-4 CASSLSELTEAFF TGTGCCAGCAGTTTATCGGAGCTTACTGAAGCTTTCTTT
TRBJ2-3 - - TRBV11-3 CASSFWGGLTDTQYF TGTGCCAGCAGCTTCTGGGGCGGACTAACAGATACGCAGTATTTT
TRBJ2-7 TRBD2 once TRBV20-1 CSAKALAGGPYEQYF TGCAGTGCCAAGGCGTTGGCGGGAGGGCCCTACGAGCAGTACTTC
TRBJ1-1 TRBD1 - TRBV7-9 CASSSLYRGTEAFF TGTGCCAGCAGCTCCCTTTACAGGGGAACTGAAGCTTTCTTT
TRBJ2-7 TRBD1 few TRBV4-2 CASSPGTGSSYEQYF TGTGCCAGCAGCCCCGGGACAGGGTCGTCCTACGAGCAGTACTTC